Below, 3 T cell receptor beta chains from the same sample are listed, as sequenced in a study of Graves' ophthalmopathy and Graves' hyperthyroidism. Scientists amplified the TCR beta CDR3 regions from RNA transcripts. The library came from an HTBI-primed first-round RT-PCR and a second-round multiplex PCR. TCRdb ran MiXCR on the multiplex PCR reads and lists one entry per CDR3 protein. The sample yields 650,000 to 800,000 distinct CDR3 sequences, about two fifths seen once. Sample: peripheral blood. These receptor sequences come from an adult man with Graves' ophthalmopathy.

Comments on this clonotype: A read error may produce the germline difference seen at one junction end. This sequence joins TRBV10-3 and TRBJ2-7; D is ambiguous. This CDR3 contains 13 residues. The V gene's germline CDR1 is ENHRY and CDR2 SYGVKD. CDR3 bases: TGTGCCAGCAGTTACTCGAACTCCTACGAGCAGTACTTC. It translates to CASSYSNSYEQYF.

The CDR3 DNA reads as TGTGCCTGCCCCCTCTCGGGACAGAACTATGGCTACACCTTC. This gives the protein CACPLSGQNYGYTF. The chain uses TRBV2 and TRBJ1-2; TRBD1 agrees at 7 bases. Unmatched junction bases numbered 11, after V lost 11 bases and J lost 2 bases. Germline V gene data show CDR1 as SNHLY and CDR2 as FYNNEI. The CDR3 loop spans 14 amino acids.

The genes are TRBV20-1 and TRBJ2-5; 8 nucleotides align to TRBD1. The germline V gene has CDR1 DFQATT and CDR2 SNEGSKA (reference sequence). V lost 1 base to trimming and J lost 5 bases; unmatched junction nucleotides: 0. CDR3 length: 12 amino acids. The CDR3 DNA reads TGCAGTGCTAGAGGGACAGGGGAGACCCAGTACTTC. Amino acid sequence: CSARGTGETQYF.